This passage covers 15 T cell receptor beta chains from one sample sequenced in a study of blood T cell repertoires in COVID-19. Measured with immunoSEQ multiplex PCR; TCRdb has only the in-frame clones, and not every one. Of hundreds of thousands of clones listed, around 91% were seen once; the top ten hold 0.9% to 1.1%. Material for sequencing was PBMCs or T cells enriched from blood (not recorded which). These receptors were taken from a man aged 18-30 years who had recovered from COVID-19.

Only a few counts were recorded for this clone. V usage is TRBV10-3 and J usage is TRBJ2-3, with D unclear. The CDR3 length is 13 residues. CDR1 and CDR2 from the germline V gene are ENHRY and SYGVKD. Trimming shortened V by 0 bases and J by 4 bases, and 5 bases separated the two germline ends. As DNA, the CDR3 is TGTGCCATCAGTGAGTCACGGGCAGATACGCAGTATTTT. Its protein product is CAISESRADTQYF.

There are many counts of this clone. The chain is built from TRBV10-1 and TRBJ2-1, with D unclear. V lost 3 bases to trimming and J lost 8 bases, with 14 bases between them. The CDR3 runs 14 residues. The germline V gene has CDR1 WNHNN and CDR2 SYGVQD (reference sequence). Here the CDR3 reads CASSDGYPADEQFF. DNA for the CDR3: TGCGCCAGCAGTGACGGCTATCCCGCGGATGAGCAGTTCTTC.

The chain recombines TRBV7-2 with TRBJ1-5; possible D gene TRBD1, 5 bases. This CDR3 spans 15 amino acids. Germline V lookup: CDR1 SGHTA, CDR2 FQGNSA. With 4 bases removed from V and 4 bases from J, the gap between germline ends came to 14 bases. For the CDR3, the DNA is TGTGCCAGCAGCTCATGGGGGGACGGGAATCAGCCCCAGCATTTT. Translated, it gives CASSSWGDGNQPQHF.

The V and J genes are TRBV29-1 and TRBJ1-3, with no clear D. The germline V gene has CDR1 SQVTM and CDR2 ANQGSEA. CDR3 length: 13 amino acids. V lost 4 bases and J 4 bases, leaving 11 bases between the germline ends. CDR3 residues: CSVVASLGNTIYF. The CDR3 DNA sequence: TGCAGCGTTGTGGCATCACTAGGAAACACCATATATTTT.

The genes are TRBV20-1 and TRBJ2-1, with D unresolved. The CDR3 is 11 residues long. The V end lost 5 bases, the J end lost 10 bases, and 12 bases lay between the germline ends. CDR1 and CDR2 (germline): DFQATT, SNEGSKA (reference sequence). The CDR3 DNA reads TGCAGTGCTTCCGCCCCCGGGGAGCAGTTCTTC. Protein: CSASAPGEQFF.

The chain uses TRBV7-8 and TRBJ1-2, with 8 bases aligning to TRBD1. Germline V CDR1 and CDR2: SGHVS, FQNEAQ. Losses at the gene ends were 0 bases for V and 2 bases for J; bases not matched to a gene: 2. The CDR3 has 15 residues. The CDR3, as DNA: TGTGCCAGCAGCTTAGCGGGGGACAGGAACTATGGCTACACCTTC. Amino acids: CASSLAGDRNYGYTF.

As DNA, the CDR3 is TGTGCCAGCGGCCCCCGGGACAACCCTCTGGGAACCCTCCACTTT. Protein sequence: CASGPRDNPLGTLHF. The chain has TRBV7-2 and TRBJ1-6; the D gene is possibly TRBD1 (6 bases). V lost 8 bases to trimming and J lost 14 bases, with 25 bases between them. The CDR3 contains 15 residues. Germline values: CDR1 SGHTA, CDR2 FQGNSA.

The chain uses TRBV19 and TRBJ1-5, with D maybe TRBD1 (5 bases). V was pared by 5 bases and J by 5 bases, with 13 bases between. Germline V gene lookup returns CDR1 LNHDA and CDR2 SQIVND (reference sequence). The CDR3 is 14 residues long. The DNA for the CDR3 is TGTGCCAGTAGTCTCCGGGGGGTTGATCAGCCCCAGCATTTT. Its translation: CASSLRGVDQPQHF.

This sequence joins TRBV2 and TRBJ2-3; weak D call: TRBD1 (6 bases). Trimming took 8 bases from V and 6 from J, leaving 18 bases between them. The CDR3 covers 14 residues. The V gene's germline CDR1 is SNHLY and CDR2 FYNNEI. The CDR3 DNA sequence: TGTGCCAGCCGCACGACAGGAAGGTCGGATACGCAGTATTTT. As protein: CASRTTGRSDTQYF.

V and J are TRBV30 and TRBJ2-6; no reliable D call. The length of the CDR3 is 14 residues. Germline CDR1 and CDR2: GTSNPN and SVGIG (reference sequence). Trimming shortened V by 5 bases and J by 0 bases, and 8 bases separated the two germline ends. The CDR3 DNA reads as TGTGCCTGGGTAGAAAGCTCTGGGGCCAACGTCCTGACTTTC. Translation: CAWVESSGANVLTF.

This chain joins TRBV23-1 and TRBJ2-1, with 12 bases aligning to TRBD2. TRBV23-1 is classed as an ORF, of uncertain function. The CDR3 has 17 amino acids. Trimming removed 3 bases from V and 4 bases from J; junction bases left unmatched: 7. The CDR3 DNA reads TGCGCCAGCAGTCAGTCGGGACTAGCGGGCTATTACAATGAGCAGTTCTTC. Translation gives CASSQSGLAGYYNEQFF.

CDR3 in amino acids: CASSQGRAISYEQYF. The CDR3 nucleotides are TGTGCCAGCAGCCAGGGTAGGGCAATCTCCTACGAGCAGTACTTC. This sequence joins TRBV11-2 and TRBJ2-7; D may be TRBD1 (5 bases). Germline-derived CDR1 and CDR2 are SGHAT and FQNNGV. V was clipped by 5 bases and J by 0 bases, with 14 bases between them. This CDR3 has 15 amino acids.

The gene calls are TRBV18 and TRBJ2-7, with 8 nucleotides matching TRBD1. Germline V lookup: CDR1 KGHSH, CDR2 LQKENI. Trimming removed 6 bases from V and 7 bases from J; junction bases left unmatched: 17. The CDR3 is made up of 16 amino acids. The CDR3, as DNA: TGTGCCAGCTCCGTAAGTCGACAGGGGACTGGGGGGGAGCAGTACTTC. Encoded protein: CASSVSRQGTGGEQYF.

This rearrangement joins TRBV5-8 to TRBJ2-2; 7 nucleotides align to TRBD1. Looked up from germline, CDR1 is SGHTS and CDR2 is YDEGEE. There are 16 residues in the CDR3. The V and J ends lost 1 base and 3 bases, in that order; junction bases with no gene match: 6. CDR3 bases: TGTGCCAGCAGCTTGTATAACAGGGGTGACACCGGGGAGCTGTTTTTT. Translated: CASSLYNRGDTGELFF.

This clone was counted between two and nine times. The chain employs TRBV4-1 and TRBJ1-6; D unresolved. Trimming removed 5 bases at V and 9 bases at J, with 17 bases between. Germline loops: CDR1 MGHRA, CDR2 YSYEKL. CDR3 size: 15 residues. The CDR3 loop reads CASSSLGNGVSPLHF. The CDR3 DNA reads as TGCGCCAGCAGCTCCCTAGGTAACGGTGTTTCACCCCTCCACTTT.